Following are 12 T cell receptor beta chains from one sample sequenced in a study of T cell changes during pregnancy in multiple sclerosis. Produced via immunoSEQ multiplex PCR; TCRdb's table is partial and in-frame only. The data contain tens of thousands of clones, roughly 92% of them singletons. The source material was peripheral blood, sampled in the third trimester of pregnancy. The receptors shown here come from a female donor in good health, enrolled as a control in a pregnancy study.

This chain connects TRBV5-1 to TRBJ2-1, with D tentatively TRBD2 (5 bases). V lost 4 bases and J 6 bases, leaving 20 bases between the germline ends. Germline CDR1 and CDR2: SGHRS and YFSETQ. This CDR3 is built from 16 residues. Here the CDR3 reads CASSGRPRGGSNEQFF. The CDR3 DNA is TGCGCCAGCAGCGGGCGTCCGCGAGGAGGTAGCAATGAGCAGTTCTTC.

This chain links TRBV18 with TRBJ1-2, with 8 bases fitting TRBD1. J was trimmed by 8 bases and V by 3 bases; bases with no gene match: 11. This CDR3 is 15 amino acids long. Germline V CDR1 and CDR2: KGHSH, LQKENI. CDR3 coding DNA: TGTGCCAGCTCACCGGACATGGACAGGGCTAGCGGCTACACCTTC. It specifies CASSPDMDRASGYTF.

The DNA of the CDR3 is TGTGCCAGCAGCCAAGCGGGACAGGACAATCAGCCCCAGCATTTT. Its translation: CASSQAGQDNQPQHF. The chain joins TRBV4-2 to TRBJ1-5; 8 bases line up with TRBD1. The length of the CDR3 is 15 residues. Germline V gene sequence: CDR1 LGHNA, CDR2 YNFKEQ. After removal of 1 base from V and 3 bases from J, the junction contained 2 bases not matched to a gene.

The CDR3 loop reads CASSFDRGPYEQYF. In DNA, the CDR3 is TGTGCCAGCTCATTTGACAGGGGGCCCTACGAGCAGTACTTC. The genes are TRBV18 and TRBJ2-7; 10 nucleotides agree with TRBD1. CDR1 is KGHSH, CDR2 LQKENI, per germline. The CDR3 contains 14 residues. Losses at the gene ends were 5 bases for V and 2 bases for J; bases not matched to a gene: 3.

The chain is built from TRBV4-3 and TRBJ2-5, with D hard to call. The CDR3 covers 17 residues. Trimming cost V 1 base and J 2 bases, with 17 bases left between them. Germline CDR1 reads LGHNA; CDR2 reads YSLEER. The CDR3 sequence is CASSQARIEPQQETQYF. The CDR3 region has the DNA TGCGCCAGCAGCCAAGCTAGAATAGAACCTCAACAAGAGACCCAGTACTTC.

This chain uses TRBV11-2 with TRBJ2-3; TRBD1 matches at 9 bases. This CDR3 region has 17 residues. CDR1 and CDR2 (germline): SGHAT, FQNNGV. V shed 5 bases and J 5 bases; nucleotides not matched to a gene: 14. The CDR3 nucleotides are TGTGCCAGCAGCCCGCCCTCCGGGACAGGGTTCGGAGATACGCAGTATTTT. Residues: CASSPPSGTGFGDTQYF. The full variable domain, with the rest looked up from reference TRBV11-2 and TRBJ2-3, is EAGVAQSPRYKIIEKRQSVAFWCNPISGHATLYWYQQILGQGPKLLIQFQNNGVVDDSQLPKDRFSAERLKGVDSTLKIQPAKLEDSAVYLCASSPPSGTGFGDTQYFGPGTRLTVL.

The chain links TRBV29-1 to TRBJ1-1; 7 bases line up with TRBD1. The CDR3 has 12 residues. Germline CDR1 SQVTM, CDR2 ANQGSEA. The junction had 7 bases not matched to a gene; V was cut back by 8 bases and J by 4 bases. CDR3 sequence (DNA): TGCAGCATTACACAGGGGTCCACTGAAGCTTTCTTT. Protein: CSITQGSTEAFF.

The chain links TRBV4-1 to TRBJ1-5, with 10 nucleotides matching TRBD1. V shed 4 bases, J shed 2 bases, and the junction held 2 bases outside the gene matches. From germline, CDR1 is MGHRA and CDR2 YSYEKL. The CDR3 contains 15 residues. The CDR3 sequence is CASSPGTGGNQPQHF. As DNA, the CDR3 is TGCGCCAGCAGCCCCGGGACAGGGGGCAATCAGCCCCAGCATTTT.

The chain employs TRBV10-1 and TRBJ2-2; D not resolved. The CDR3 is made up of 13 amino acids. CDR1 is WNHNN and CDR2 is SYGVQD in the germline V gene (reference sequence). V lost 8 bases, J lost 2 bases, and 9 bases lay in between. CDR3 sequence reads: CASVTANTGELFF. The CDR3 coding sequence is TGCGCCAGCGTTACAGCTAACACCGGGGAGCTGTTTTTT.

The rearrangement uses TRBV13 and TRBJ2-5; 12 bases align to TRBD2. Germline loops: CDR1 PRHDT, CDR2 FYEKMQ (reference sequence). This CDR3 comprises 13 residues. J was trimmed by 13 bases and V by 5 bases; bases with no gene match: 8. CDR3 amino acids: CASSRTSGAVRYF. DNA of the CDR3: TGTGCCAGCAGCCGGACTAGCGGGGCTGTTAGGTACTTC.

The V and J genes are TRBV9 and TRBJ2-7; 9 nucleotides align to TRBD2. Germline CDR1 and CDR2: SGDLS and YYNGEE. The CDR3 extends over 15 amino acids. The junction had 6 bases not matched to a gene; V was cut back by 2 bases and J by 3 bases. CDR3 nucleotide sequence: TGTGCCAGCAGCGTGTCGGGACTAGCCGGCTACGAGCAGTACTTC. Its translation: CASSVSGLAGYEQYF.

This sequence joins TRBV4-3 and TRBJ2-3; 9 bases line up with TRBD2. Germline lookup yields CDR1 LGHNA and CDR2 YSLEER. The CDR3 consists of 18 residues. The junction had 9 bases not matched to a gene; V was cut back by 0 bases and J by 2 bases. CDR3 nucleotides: TGCGCCAGCAGCCAAGATCCGGCTAGCGGGACTTTCACAGATACGCAGTATTTT. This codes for CASSQDPASGTFTDTQYF.